This TCR beta chain was observed in a study of shared clonotypes between healthy human individuals. Memory CD4+ cells were the fraction left after CD45RA+ naive selection. Assay: immunoSEQ multiplex PCR; the TCRdb copy retains only in-frame clones and omits some. The sample includes 950,000 to 1,200,000 clones, about 80% seen only once; the top ten take approximately 0.9%. The junction had 7 bases not matched to a gene; V was cut back by 6 bases and J by 1 base. The CDR3 loop spans 15 amino acids. Per germline, CDR1 SGHVS and CDR2 FQNEAQ. The TCR originated in a man between 18 and 35 years old in good health. Some clones in this sample may be carry-over from other donors' samples. The chain recombines TRBV7-8 with TRBJ2-7, with TRBD1 matching 9 bases. Sample: memory CD4+ T cells from PBMCs. Regarding subset: CD45RA-negative fraction. The chain's CDR3 is CASSAYRGLSYEQYF. The CDR3 nucleotides are TGTGCCAGCAGTGCCTACAGGGGGCTATCCTACGAGCAGTACTTC.